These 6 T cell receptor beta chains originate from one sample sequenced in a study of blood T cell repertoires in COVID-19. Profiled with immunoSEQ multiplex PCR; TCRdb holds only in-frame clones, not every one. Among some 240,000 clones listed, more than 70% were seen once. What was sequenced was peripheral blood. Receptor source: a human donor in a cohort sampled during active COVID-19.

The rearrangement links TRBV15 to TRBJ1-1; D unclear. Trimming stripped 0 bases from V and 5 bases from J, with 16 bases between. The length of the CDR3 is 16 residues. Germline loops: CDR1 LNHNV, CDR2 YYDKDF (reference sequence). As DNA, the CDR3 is TGTGCCACCAGCAGAGATGGGTGGGCCGTTGGTACTGAAGCTTTCTTT. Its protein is CATSRDGWAVGTEAFF.

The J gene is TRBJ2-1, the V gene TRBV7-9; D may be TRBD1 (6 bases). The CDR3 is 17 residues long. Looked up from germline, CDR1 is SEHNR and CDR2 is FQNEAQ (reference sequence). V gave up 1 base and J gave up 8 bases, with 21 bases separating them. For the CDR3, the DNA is TGTGCCAGCAGCTTAGTATTCTCGGCGTTTGGGGGCGATGAGCAGTTCTTC. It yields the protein CASSLVFSAFGGDEQFF.

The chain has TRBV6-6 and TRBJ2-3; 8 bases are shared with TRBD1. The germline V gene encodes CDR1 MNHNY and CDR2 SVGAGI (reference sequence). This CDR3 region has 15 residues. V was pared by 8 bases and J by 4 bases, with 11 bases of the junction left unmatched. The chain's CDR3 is CASAFEGQGADTQYF. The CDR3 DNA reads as TGTGCCAGCGCCTTTGAAGGACAGGGAGCAGATACGCAGTATTTT.

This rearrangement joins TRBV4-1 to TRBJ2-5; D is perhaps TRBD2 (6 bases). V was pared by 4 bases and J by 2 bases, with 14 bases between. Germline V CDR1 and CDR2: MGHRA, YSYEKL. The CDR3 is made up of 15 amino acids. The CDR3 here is CASSRGDSRQETQYF. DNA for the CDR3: TGCGCCAGCAGCCGGGGGGACTCCCGACAAGAGACCCAGTACTTC.

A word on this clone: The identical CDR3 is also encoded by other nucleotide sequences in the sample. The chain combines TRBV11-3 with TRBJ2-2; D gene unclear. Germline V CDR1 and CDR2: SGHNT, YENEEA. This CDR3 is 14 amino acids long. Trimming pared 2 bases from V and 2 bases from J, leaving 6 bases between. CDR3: CASSLSTNTGELFF. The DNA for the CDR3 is TGTGCCAGCAGCTTATCGACTAACACCGGGGAGCTGTTTTTT. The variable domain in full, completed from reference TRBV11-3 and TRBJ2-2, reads EAGVVQSPRYKIIEKKQPVAFWCNPISGHNTLYWYLQNLGQGPELLIRYENEEAVDDSQLPKDRFSAERLKGVDSTLKIQPAELGDSAVYLCASSLSTNTGELFFGEGSRLTVL.

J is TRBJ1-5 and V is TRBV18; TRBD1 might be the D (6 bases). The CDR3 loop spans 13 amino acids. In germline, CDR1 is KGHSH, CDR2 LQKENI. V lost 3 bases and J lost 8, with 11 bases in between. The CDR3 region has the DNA TGTGCCAGCTCACCCGGGACAAAGGAGCCCCAGCATTTT. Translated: CASSPGTKEPQHF.